Given below is one TCR beta chain in context. This entry belongs to a study of STAT5B mutations in CD4+ large granular lymphocyte leukemia. The V and J ends lost 2 bases and 0 bases respectively, with 11 bases between them. The germline V gene encodes CDR1 MNHEY and CDR2 SVGAGI. The CDR3 is 15 amino acids. The protocol was immunoSEQ multiplex PCR, while the TCRdb copy is restricted to in-frame clones and leaves out a portion. The profile shows 20,000 to 25,000 clones, roughly 80% of them singletons. Sequencing input: CD4+ T cells from blood buffy coats. J is TRBJ2-7 and V is TRBV6-5; D gene uncertain. The sequence was collected from a human donor in good health. CDR3 sequence: CASSYGSGGSYEQYF. The CDR3 DNA is TGTGCCAGCAGTTACGGCTCCGGCGGCTCCTACGAGCAGTACTTC.